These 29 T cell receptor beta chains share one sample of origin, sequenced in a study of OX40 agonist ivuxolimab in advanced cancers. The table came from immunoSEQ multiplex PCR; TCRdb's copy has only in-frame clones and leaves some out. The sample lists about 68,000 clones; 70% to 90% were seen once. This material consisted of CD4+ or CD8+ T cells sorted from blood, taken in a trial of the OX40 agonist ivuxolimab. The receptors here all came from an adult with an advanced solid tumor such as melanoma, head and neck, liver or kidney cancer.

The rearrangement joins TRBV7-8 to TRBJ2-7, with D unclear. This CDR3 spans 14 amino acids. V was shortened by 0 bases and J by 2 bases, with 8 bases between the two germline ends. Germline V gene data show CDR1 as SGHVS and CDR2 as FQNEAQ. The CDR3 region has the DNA TGTGCCAGCAGCTTAGCGCTCACGACCTACGAGCAGTACTTC. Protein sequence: CASSLALTTYEQYF.

In DNA, the CDR3 is TGTGCCAGCAGCTCATTAACCGATTCACCCCTCCACTTT. This sequence encodes CASSSLTDSPLHF. V usage is TRBV7-9 and J usage is TRBJ1-6, with no clear D. Germline CDR1 reads SEHNR; CDR2 reads FQNEAQ (reference sequence). V was pared by 4 bases and J by 8 bases, with 9 bases between. This CDR3 has 13 residues.

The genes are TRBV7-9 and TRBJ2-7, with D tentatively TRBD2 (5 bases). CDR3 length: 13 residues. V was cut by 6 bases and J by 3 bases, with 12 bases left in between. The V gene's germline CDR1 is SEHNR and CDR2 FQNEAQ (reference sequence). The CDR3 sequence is CASRDSTVYEQYF. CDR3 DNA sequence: TGTGCCAGCAGGGACTCGACGGTCTACGAGCAGTACTTC.

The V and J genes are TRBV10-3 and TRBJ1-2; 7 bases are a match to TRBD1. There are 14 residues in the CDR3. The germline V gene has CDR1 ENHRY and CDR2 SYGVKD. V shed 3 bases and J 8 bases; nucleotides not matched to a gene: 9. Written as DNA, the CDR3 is TGTGCCATCAGTGACCTCGGGACAGCCGACGGCTACACCTTC. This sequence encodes CAISDLGTADGYTF.

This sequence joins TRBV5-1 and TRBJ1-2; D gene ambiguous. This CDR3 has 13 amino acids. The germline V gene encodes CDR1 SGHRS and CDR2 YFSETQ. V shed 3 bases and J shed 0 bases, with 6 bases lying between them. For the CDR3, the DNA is TGCGCCAGCAGCTACGATACTAACTATGGCTACACCTTC. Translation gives CASSYDTNYGYTF. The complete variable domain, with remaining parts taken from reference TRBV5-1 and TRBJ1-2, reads KAGVTQTPRYLIKTRGQQVTLSCSPISGHRSVSWYQQTPGQGLQFLFEYFSETQRNKGNFPGRFSGRQFSNSRSEMNVSTLELGDSALYLCASSYDTNYGYTFGSGTRLTVV.

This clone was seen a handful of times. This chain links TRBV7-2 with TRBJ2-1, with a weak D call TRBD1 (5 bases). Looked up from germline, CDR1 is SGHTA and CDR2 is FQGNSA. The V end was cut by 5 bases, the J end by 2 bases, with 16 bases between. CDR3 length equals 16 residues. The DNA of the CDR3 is TGTGCCAGCAGCAAAGAGTCGACAGCCACCTACAATGAGCAGTTCTTC. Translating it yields CASSKESTATYNEQFF.

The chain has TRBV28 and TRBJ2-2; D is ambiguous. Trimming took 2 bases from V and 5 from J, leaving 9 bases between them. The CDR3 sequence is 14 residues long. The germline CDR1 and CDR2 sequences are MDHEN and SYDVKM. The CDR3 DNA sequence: TGTGCCAGCAGTTTAGCTAGGCAGACCGGGGAGCTGTTTTTT. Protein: CASSLARQTGELFF.

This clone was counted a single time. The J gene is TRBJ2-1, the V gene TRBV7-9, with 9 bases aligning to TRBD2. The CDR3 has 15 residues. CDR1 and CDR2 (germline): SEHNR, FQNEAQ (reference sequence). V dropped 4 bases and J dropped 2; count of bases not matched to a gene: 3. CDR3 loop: CASSSSGEPYNEQFF. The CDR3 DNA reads TGTGCCAGCAGCTCTAGCGGGGAACCCTACAATGAGCAGTTCTTC.

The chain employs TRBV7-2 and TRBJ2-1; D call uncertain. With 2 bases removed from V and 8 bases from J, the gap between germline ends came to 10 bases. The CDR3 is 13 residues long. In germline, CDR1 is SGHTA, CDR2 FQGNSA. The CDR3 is CASSLPQTHEQFF. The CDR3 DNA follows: TGTGCCAGCAGCTTACCCCAGACCCATGAGCAGTTCTTC.

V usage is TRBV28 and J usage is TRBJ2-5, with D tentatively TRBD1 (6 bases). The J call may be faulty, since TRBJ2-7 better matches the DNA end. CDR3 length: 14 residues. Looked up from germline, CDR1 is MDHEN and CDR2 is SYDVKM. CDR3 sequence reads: CATKGWDIAYEQYF. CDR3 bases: TGTGCCACCAAGGGTTGGGACATAGCCTACGAGCAGTACTTC.

CDR3 nucleotide sequence: TGTGCCATCAGTGACGGAAACTACAATGAGCAGTTCTTC. This codes for CAISDGNYNEQFF. This chain connects TRBV10-3 to TRBJ2-1; D gene ambiguous. The CDR3 has 13 residues. From germline, CDR1 is ENHRY and CDR2 SYGVKD. Trimming removed 3 bases from V and 3 bases from J, with 6 bases in between.

CDR3 protein: CASSRGQGRETQYF. The CDR3 bases are TGTGCCAGTAGCCGTGGACAGGGGAGGGAGACCCAGTACTTC. This chain links TRBV19 with TRBJ2-5; 9 bases are a match to TRBD1. This CDR3 spans 14 amino acids. The ends lost 6 bases at V and 5 bases at J; junction bases unmatched: 7. Germline CDR1 LNHDA, CDR2 SQIVND (reference sequence).

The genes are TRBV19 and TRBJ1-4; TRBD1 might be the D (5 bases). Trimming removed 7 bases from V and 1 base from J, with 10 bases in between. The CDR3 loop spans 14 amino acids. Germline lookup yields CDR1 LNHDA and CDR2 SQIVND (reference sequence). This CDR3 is CASTRDRTNEKLFF. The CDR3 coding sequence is TGTGCCAGTACCAGGGACCGAACTAATGAAAAACTGTTTTTT.

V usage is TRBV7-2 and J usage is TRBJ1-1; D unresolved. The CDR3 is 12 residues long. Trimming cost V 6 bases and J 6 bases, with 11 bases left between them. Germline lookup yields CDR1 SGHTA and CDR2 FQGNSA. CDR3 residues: CASRTSGAEAFF. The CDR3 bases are TGTGCCAGCAGAACATCCGGGGCTGAAGCTTTCTTT.

The CDR3 DNA follows: TGTGCCAGCAGCTCCCTAGGCATTCAAGAGACCCAGTACTTC. It translates to CASSSLGIQETQYF. This chain connects TRBV7-9 to TRBJ2-5, with no clear D. V gave up 4 bases and J gave up 2 bases, with 11 bases separating them. CDR1 and CDR2 from the germline V gene are SEHNR and FQNEAQ (reference sequence). This CDR3 comprises 14 residues.

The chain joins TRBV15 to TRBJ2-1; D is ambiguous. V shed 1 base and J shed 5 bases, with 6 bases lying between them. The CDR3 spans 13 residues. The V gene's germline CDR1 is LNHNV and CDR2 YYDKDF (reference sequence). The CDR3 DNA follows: TGTGCCACCAGCAGAGCTGTGGACAATGAGCAGTTCTTC. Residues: CATSRAVDNEQFF.

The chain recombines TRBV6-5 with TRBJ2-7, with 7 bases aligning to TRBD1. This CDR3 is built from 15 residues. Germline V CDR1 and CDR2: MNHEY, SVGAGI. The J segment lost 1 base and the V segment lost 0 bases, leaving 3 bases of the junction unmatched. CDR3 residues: CASSYSSGGSYEQYF. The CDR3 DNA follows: TGTGCCAGCAGTTACTCCTCAGGGGGTTCCTACGAGCAGTACTTC.

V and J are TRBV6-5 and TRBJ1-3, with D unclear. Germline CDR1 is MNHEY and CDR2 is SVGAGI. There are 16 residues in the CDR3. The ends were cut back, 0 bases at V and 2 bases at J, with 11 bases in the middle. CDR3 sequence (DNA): TGTGCCAGCAGTTACTCGATTGGGCCTCCTGGAAACACCATATATTTT. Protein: CASSYSIGPPGNTIYF.

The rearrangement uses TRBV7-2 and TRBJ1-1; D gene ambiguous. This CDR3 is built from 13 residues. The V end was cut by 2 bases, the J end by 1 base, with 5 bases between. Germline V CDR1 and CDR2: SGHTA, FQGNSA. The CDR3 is CASSLHTNTEAFF. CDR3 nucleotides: TGTGCCAGCAGCTTACATACGAACACTGAAGCTTTCTTT.

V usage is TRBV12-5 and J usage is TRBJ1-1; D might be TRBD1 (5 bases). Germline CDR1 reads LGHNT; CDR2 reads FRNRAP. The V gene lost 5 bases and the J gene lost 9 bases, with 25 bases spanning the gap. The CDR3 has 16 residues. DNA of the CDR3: TGTGCTAGTGGTCCCCGTCCAGGGTACCTAGAAAGGAAAGCTTTCTTT. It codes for CASGPRPGYLERKAFF.

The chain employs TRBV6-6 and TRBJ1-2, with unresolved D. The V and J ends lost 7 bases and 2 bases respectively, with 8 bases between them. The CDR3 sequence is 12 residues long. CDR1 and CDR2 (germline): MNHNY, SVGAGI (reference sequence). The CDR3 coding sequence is TGTGCCAGCATAAAAGGGAACTATGGCTACACCTTC. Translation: CASIKGNYGYTF.

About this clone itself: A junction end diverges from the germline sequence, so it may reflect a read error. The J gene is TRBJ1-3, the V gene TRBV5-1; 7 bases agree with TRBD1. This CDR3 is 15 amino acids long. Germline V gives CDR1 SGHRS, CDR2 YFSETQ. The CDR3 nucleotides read TGTGCCAGCAGCATCGGGACAGCCTCTGGAAACACCATATATTTT. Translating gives CASSIGTASGNTIYF.

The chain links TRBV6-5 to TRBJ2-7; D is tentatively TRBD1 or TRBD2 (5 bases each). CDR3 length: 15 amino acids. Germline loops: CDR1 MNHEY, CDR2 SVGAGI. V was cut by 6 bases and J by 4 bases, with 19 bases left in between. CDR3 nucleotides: TGTGCCAGCAGACCCCCCCGGGACGGAAGGTACGAGCAGTACTTC. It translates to CASRPPRDGRYEQYF.

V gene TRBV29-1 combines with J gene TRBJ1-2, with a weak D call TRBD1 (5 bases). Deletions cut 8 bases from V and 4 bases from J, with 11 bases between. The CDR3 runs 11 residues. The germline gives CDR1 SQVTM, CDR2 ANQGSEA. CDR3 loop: CSTGGTYGYTF. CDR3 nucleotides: TGCAGCACTGGGGGGACCTATGGCTACACCTTC.

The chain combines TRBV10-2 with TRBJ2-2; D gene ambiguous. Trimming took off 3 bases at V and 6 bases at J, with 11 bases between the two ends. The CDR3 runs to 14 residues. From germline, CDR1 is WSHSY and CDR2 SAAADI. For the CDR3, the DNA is TGCGCCAGCAGTGACTCCGGTGGCTCCGGGGAGCTGTTTTTT. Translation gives CASSDSGGSGELFF.

CDR3 protein: CAPPPYEQYF. The CDR3 nucleotides read TGCGCCCCCCCGCCCTACGAGCAGTACTTC. The chain carries TRBV10-1 and TRBJ2-7; the D is unclear. The CDR3 totals 10 residues. Germline loops: CDR1 WNHNN, CDR2 SYGVQD (reference sequence). V dropped 11 bases and J dropped 2 bases, with 7 bases sitting between them.

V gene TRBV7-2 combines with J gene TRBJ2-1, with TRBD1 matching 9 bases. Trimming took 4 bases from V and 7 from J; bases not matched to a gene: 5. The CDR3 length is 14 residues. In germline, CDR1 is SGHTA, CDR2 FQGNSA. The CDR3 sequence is CASSSGQGWNEQFF. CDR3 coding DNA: TGTGCCAGCAGCTCCGGACAGGGGTGGAATGAGCAGTTCTTC.

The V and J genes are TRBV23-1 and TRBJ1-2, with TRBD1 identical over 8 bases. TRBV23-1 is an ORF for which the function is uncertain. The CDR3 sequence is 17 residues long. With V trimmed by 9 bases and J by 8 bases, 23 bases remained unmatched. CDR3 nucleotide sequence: TGCGCCAGGCGAGGTTGGACAGGGTTGCCCTTAATTTGGGGCTACACCTTC. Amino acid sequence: CARRGWTGLPLIWGYTF.

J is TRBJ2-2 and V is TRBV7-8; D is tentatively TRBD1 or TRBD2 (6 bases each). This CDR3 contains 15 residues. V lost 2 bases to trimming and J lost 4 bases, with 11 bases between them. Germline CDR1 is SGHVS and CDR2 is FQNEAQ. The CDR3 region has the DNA TGTGCCAGCAGCTTAACGGGGGCGGGCACCGGGGAGCTGTTTTTT. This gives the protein CASSLTGAGTGELFF.